This TCR beta chain was recorded in a study of CD4 T cells in relation to SARS-CoV-2 and coronaviruses. The overall study: After roughly 11 days of antigen culture, PBMC TCR beta CDR3s were sequenced. Negative control cultures got HIV-1 Nef peptides or no peptide. The HLA restriction of the shared crossreactive spike epitopes was mapped.

A note on this clone: Its antigen remains unknown.

Between the trimmed V and J ends, which lost 1 base and 2 bases, there was a span of 12 bases. Germline CDR1 is LNHDA and CDR2 is SQIVND (reference sequence). This CDR3 has 17 amino acids. Produced via immunoSEQ multiplex PCR; TCRdb's table is partial and in-frame only. Here the sample spans tens of thousands of clones, over 70% being singletons. The unexposed donors gave CD4+ T cells in about 2011-2018, prior to COVID-19. After around nine days of culture, CD4+ T cells were isolated. Two million PBMCs per well were cultured with roughly 10 IU/ml IL-2. The TCR originated in a human donor in good health. Sequenced: CD4+ T cells from PBMCs, cultured in vitro. This sequence joins TRBV19 and TRBJ2-6; either TRBD1 or TRBD2 may supply D (5 bases each). In DNA, the CDR3 is TGTGCCAGTAGTATAGTGTTAAGGGACCCTGGGGCCAACGTCCTGACTTTC. Translation: CASSIVLRDPGANVLTF.